The subject of this entry is one T cell receptor beta chain. Its cognate antigen is unknown. Sorted-subset replicate PCRs used approximately 190 ng of genomic DNA. This amount corresponded to 30,000 to 35,000 T cell genomes. Profiling relied on immunoSEQ multiplex PCR, and the TCRdb table lists in-frame clones only, not all of them. The table has about 2.1 million clones, approximately 92% seen once. The data stem from a study of shared clonotypes between healthy human individuals. General study findings and limits: Naive CD4 clonotypes overlapped across several donors at roughly 5.1%.

CD45RO-negative, CCR7-positively selected cells formed the naive CD8 fraction, excluding terminally differentiated effector memory CD45RA+ cells. The V gene's germline CDR1 is SGHRS and CDR2 YFSETQ. V was shortened by 3 bases and J by 0 bases, with 14 bases between the two germline ends. The CDR3 length is 16 residues. The specimen was naive CD8+ T cells from PBMCs. The chain employs TRBV5-1 and TRBJ2-3; TRBD1 might be the D (6 bases). The TCR was taken from a man between 18 and 29 years old in good health. Some clones in this sample may be carry-over from other donors' samples. DNA of the CDR3: TGCGCCAGCAGCTCCTCCGCAGGGGCGAGCACAGATACGCAGTATTTT. As protein: CASSSSAGASTDTQYF.